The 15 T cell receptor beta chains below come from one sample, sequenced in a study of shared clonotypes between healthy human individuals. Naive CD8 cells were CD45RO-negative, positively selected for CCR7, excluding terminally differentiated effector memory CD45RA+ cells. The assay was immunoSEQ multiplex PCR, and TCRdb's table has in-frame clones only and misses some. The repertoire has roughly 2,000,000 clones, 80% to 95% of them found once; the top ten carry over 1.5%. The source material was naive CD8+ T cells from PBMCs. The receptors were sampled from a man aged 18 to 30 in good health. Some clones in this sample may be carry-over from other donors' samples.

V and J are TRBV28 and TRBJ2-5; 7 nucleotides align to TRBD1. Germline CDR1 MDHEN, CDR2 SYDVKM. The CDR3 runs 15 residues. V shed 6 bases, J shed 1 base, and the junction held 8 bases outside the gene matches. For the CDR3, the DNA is TGTGCCAGCAGGCCACAACGGGACAGCCAAGAGACCCAGTACTTC. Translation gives CASRPQRDSQETQYF.

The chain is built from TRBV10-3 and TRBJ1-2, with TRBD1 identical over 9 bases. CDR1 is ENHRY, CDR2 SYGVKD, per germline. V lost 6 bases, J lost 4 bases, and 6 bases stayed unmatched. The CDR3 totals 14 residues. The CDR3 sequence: CAISSDRGIYGYTF. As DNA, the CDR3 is TGTGCCATCAGCAGTGACAGGGGGATCTATGGCTACACCTTC.

The CDR3 region is CASSLTGAAEEAFF. The CDR3 DNA sequence: TGTGCCAGCAGTTTAACAGGGGCGGCGGAGGAAGCTTTCTTT. The rearrangement joins TRBV27 to TRBJ1-1, with 7 bases that match TRBD1. The germline V gene has CDR1 MNHEY and CDR2 SMNVEV (reference sequence). Trimming took 2 bases from V and 8 from J; bases not matched to a gene: 8. The CDR3 extends over 14 amino acids.

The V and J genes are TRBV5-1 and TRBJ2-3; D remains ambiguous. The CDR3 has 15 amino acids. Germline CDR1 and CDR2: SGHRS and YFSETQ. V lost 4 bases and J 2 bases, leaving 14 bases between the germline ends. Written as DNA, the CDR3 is TGCGCCAGCAGCGTTGTTAGTAGGGACACAGATACGCAGTATTTT. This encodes CASSVVSRDTDTQYF. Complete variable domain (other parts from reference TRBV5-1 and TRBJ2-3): KAGVTQTPRYLIKTRGQQVTLSCSPISGHRSVSWYQQTPGQGLQFLFEYFSETQRNKGNFPGRFSGRQFSNSRSEMNVSTLELGDSALYLCASSVVSRDTDTQYFGPGTRLTVL.

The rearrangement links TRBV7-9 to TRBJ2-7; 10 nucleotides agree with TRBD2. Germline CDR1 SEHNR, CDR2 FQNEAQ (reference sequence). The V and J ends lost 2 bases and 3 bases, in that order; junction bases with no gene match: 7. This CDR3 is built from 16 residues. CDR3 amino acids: CASSLFRLAGDYEQYF. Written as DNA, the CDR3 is TGTGCCAGCAGCTTATTTAGGCTAGCGGGGGACTACGAGCAGTACTTC.

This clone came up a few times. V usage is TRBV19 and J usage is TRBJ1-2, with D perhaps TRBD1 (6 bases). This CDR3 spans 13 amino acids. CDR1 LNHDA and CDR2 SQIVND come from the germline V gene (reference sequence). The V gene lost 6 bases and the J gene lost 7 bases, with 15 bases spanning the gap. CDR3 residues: CASSPFDRRGYTF. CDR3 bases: TGTGCCAGTAGCCCCTTCGACAGGCGTGGCTACACCTTC. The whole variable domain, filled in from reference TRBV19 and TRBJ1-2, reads DGGITQSPKYLFRKEGQNVTLSCEQNLNHDAMYWYRQDPGQGLRLIYYSQIVNDFQKGDIAEGYSVSREKKESFPLTVTSAQKNPTAFYLCASSPFDRRGYTFGSGTRLTVV.

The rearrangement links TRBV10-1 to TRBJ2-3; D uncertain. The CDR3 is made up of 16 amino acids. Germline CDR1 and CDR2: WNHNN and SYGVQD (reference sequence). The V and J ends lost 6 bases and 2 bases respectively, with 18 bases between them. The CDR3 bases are TGCGCCAGCAGCGCCAGAGTCAAGTCCATCACAGATACGCAGTATTTT. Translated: CASSARVKSITDTQYF.

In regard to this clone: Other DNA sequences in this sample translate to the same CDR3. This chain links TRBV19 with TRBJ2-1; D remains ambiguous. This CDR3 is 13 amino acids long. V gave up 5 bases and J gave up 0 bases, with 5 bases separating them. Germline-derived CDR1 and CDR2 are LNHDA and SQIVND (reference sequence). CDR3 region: CASSFSSYNEQFF. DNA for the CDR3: TGTGCCAGTAGTTTTAGCTCCTACAATGAGCAGTTCTTC.

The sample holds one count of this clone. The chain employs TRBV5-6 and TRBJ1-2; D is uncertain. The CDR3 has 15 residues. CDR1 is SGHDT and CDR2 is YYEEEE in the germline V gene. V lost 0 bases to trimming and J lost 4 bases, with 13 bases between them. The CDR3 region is CASSLGREAIYGYTF. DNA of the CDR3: TGTGCCAGCAGCTTGGGTCGGGAGGCAATCTATGGCTACACCTTC.

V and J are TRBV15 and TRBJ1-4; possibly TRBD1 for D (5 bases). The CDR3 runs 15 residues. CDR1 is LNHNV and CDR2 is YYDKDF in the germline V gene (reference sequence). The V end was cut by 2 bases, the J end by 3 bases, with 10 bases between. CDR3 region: CATSRRQRPNEKLFF. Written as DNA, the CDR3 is TGTGCCACCAGCAGACGACAGCGCCCTAATGAAAAACTGTTTTTT.

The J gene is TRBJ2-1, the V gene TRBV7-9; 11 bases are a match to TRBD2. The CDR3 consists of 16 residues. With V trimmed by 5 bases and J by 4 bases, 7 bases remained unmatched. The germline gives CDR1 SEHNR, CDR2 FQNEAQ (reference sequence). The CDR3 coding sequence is TGTGCCAGCAGCCCCGAAGCTAGCGGGAGGTACAATGAGCAGTTCTTC. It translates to CASSPEASGRYNEQFF.

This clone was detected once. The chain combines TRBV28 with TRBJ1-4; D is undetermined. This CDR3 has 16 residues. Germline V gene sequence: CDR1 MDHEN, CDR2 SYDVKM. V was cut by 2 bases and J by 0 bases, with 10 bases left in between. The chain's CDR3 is CASSLLSATTNEKLFF. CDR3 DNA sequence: TGTGCCAGCAGTTTACTTTCGGCAACAACTAATGAAAAACTGTTTTTT.

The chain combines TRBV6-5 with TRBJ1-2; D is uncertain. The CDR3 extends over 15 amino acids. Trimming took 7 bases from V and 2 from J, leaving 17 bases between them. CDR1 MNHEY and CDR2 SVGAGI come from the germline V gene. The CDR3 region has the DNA TGTGCCAGCAAATGGTTCGCCCAGTCCAACTATGGCTACACCTTC. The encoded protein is CASKWFAQSNYGYTF.

Written as DNA, the CDR3 is TGTGCCAGCAGTTACATAGGACAGGGAGAGACCCAGTACTTC. Its protein is CASSYIGQGETQYF. The chain uses TRBV6-5 and TRBJ2-5; 8 nucleotides match TRBD1. The CDR3 sequence is 14 residues long. The junction had 3 bases not matched to a gene; V was cut back by 2 bases and J by 4 bases. Germline CDR1 and CDR2: MNHEY and SVGAGI.

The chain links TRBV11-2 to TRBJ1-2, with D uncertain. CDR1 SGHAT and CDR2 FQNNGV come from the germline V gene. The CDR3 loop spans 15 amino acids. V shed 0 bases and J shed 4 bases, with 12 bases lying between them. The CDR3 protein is CASSLDLGDLYGYTF. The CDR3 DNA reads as TGTGCCAGCAGCTTAGATCTTGGAGACCTCTATGGCTACACCTTC.